The 20 T cell receptor beta chains presented below share a single source sample, sequenced in a study of blood T cell repertoires in COVID-19. Only in-frame clones appear in the TCRdb table, and some are missing; sequencing was by immunoSEQ multiplex PCR. The sample includes tens of thousands of clones, 80% to 90% of them seen just once. The sample consisted of peripheral blood. These receptors were taken from a woman of 80 years or more with active or convalescent COVID-19.

V is TRBV28 and J is TRBJ1-3; unclear D gene. Germline loops: CDR1 MDHEN, CDR2 SYDVKM. The CDR3 is 15 amino acids. V was trimmed by 3 bases and J by 1 base, leaving 10 bases between them. The CDR3: CASSFYGVSGNTIYF. DNA of the CDR3: TGTGCCAGCAGTTTTTACGGGGTTTCTGGAAACACCATATATTTT.

This chain links TRBV5-6 with TRBJ1-4; possible D gene TRBD1, 6 bases. This CDR3 comprises 15 residues. V lost 1 base and J 8 bases, leaving 15 bases between the germline ends. The germline V gene has CDR1 SGHDT and CDR2 YYEEEE. The CDR3 DNA is TGTGCCAGCAGCTTGATCAGCAGGGGTTCGGAAAAACTGTTTTTT. Its translation: CASSLISRGSEKLFF.

V gene TRBV6-5 combines with J gene TRBJ2-3; 10 bases fit TRBD2. Trimming removed 4 bases from V and 8 bases from J; junction bases left unmatched: 12. The V gene's germline CDR1 is MNHEY and CDR2 SVGAGI. The CDR3 is made up of 16 amino acids. For the CDR3, the DNA is TGTGCCAGCAGTTTATCAGGACTAGCGGCTACGGGTACGCAGTATTTT. Protein product: CASSLSGLAATGTQYF.

The chain couples TRBV11-2 to TRBJ2-7, with no clear D. Per the germline V gene, CDR1 is SGHAT and CDR2 is FQNNGV. V dropped 5 bases and J dropped 3 bases, with 11 bases sitting between them. The CDR3 loop spans 13 amino acids. CDR3: CASSPGYVYEQYF. CDR3 DNA: TGTGCCAGCAGCCCCGGGTATGTCTACGAGCAGTACTTC.

Only one count was recorded for this clone. V and J are TRBV30 and TRBJ2-7, with D possibly matching TRBD2 (6 bases). The CDR3 is made up of 19 amino acids. The V gene's germline CDR1 is GTSNPN and CDR2 SVGIG (reference sequence). Deletions cut 2 bases from V and 3 bases from J, with 29 bases between. DNA of the CDR3: TGTGCCTGGAGTCCCGCCAGGGAAGGGATGGCGGGGCCAAACTACGAGCAGTACTTC. This gives the protein CAWSPAREGMAGPNYEQYF.

This chain joins TRBV27 and TRBJ1-1; D gene ambiguous. The CDR3 is made up of 14 amino acids. Germline-derived CDR1 and CDR2 are MNHEY and SMNVEV (reference sequence). Trimming removed 7 bases at V and 1 base at J, with 13 bases between. The CDR3 DNA reads as TGTGCCAGCAAACTGCTTTTAGCGAACACTGAAGCTTTCTTT. It translates to CASKLLLANTEAFF.

This rearrangement joins TRBV5-1 to TRBJ1-1, with a possible D match to TRBD1 (5 bases). The CDR3 extends over 15 amino acids. V was shortened by 4 bases and J by 4 bases, with 17 bases between the two germline ends. The germline V gene has CDR1 SGHRS and CDR2 YFSETQ. CDR3 nucleotides: TGCGCCAGCAGCCGGGAGGGCCTCCAGGGCACTGAAGCTTTCTTT. It is translated as CASSREGLQGTEAFF.

The J gene is TRBJ2-6, the V gene TRBV4-3, with D possibly being TRBD2 (6 bases). The germline V and J ends were trimmed by 0 bases and 0 bases, with 15 bases remaining between them. The germline CDR1 and CDR2 sequences are LGHNA and YSLEER. The CDR3 length is 19 residues. CDR3 nucleotide sequence: TGCGCCAGCAGCCAAGATCTGTTGCAGGGAGGCTCTGGGGCCAACGTCCTGACTTTC. Translation gives CASSQDLLQGGSGANVLTF.

The chain joins TRBV28 to TRBJ1-5; tentative D call: TRBD1 (6 bases). V was cut by 6 bases and J by 7 bases, with 19 bases left in between. Per the germline V gene, CDR1 is MDHEN and CDR2 is SYDVKM. The CDR3 is 15 residues long. The CDR3 sequence is CASSSGTLGRQPQHF. The CDR3 bases are TGTGCCAGCAGCTCCGGGACATTGGGAAGACAGCCCCAGCATTTT.

The genes are TRBV5-3 and TRBJ2-7; D not resolved. TRBV5-3 is marked as an open reading frame, function uncertain. Trimming stripped 4 bases from V and 2 bases from J, with 13 bases between. This CDR3 comprises 14 residues. The CDR3 coding sequence is TGTGCCAGAAGCAGAGGCCCCTTCCCCTACGAGCAGTACTTC. It codes for CARSRGPFPYEQYF.

V is TRBV5-1 and J is TRBJ1-5; D is possibly TRBD1 (6 bases). V lost 0 bases and J lost 6, with 10 bases in between. CDR3 size: 14 residues. Germline CDR1 reads SGHRS; CDR2 reads YFSETQ. The CDR3 bases are TGCGCCAGCAGCTTGGCCGAAGGGGGTCAGCCCCAGCATTTT. Its protein is CASSLAEGGQPQHF.

This sequence joins TRBV30 and TRBJ1-1; TRBD1 aligns across 9 bases. With 2 bases clipped from V and 0 bases from J, the junction kept 4 bases outside the gene matches. Germline values: CDR1 GTSNPN, CDR2 SVGIG (reference sequence). The CDR3 is made up of 15 amino acids. CDR3 sequence: CAWSTGQGLNTEAFF. The CDR3 bases are TGTGCCTGGAGTACAGGACAGGGGTTGAACACTGAAGCTTTCTTT. Using reference TRBV30 and TRBJ1-1 for the parts outside the CDR3, the full variable domain is SQTIHQWPATLVQPVGSPLSLECTVEGTSNPNLYWYRQAAGRGLQLLFYSVGIGQISSEVPQNLSASRPQDRQFILSSKKLLLSDSGFYLCAWSTGQGLNTEAFFGQGTRLTVV.

V gene TRBV6-2 or TRBV6-3 combines with J gene TRBJ1-1, with D perhaps matching TRBD1 (6 bases). From germline, CDR1 is MNHEY and CDR2 SVGEGT. V lost 0 bases to trimming and J lost 0 bases, with 14 bases between them. The CDR3 is made up of 17 amino acids. The CDR3 spells CASSYSPATGMNTEAFF. The CDR3 region has the DNA TGTGCCAGCAGTTACTCCCCGGCCACAGGGATGAACACTGAAGCTTTCTTT.

The chain recombines TRBV5-4 with TRBJ2-7; D is perhaps TRBD2 (7 bases). The germline V gene has CDR1 SGHNT and CDR2 YYREEE (reference sequence). Deletions cut 2 bases from V and 5 bases from J, with 14 bases between. CDR3 length: 14 amino acids. Written as DNA, the CDR3 is TGTGCCAGCAGCTTTCAGTGGGGGGGCAACGAGCAGTACTTC. Residues: CASSFQWGGNEQYF.

This chain uses TRBV7-2 with TRBJ2-1, with 13 bases fitting TRBD2. Germline V gene data show CDR1 as SGHTA and CDR2 as FQGNSA. J lost 4 bases, V lost 5 bases, and 14 bases had no gene match. The CDR3 is 19 amino acids. The CDR3 reads CASSRRTSGGLTGYNEQFF. The CDR3 coding sequence is TGTGCCAGCAGCCGCCGGACTAGCGGGGGATTAACGGGGTACAATGAGCAGTTCTTC.

This clone has a single count. Other DNA sequences within the sample encode an identical CDR3. This chain connects TRBV18 to TRBJ2-5; D might be TRBD2 (6 bases). Per germline, CDR1 KGHSH and CDR2 LQKENI. The CDR3 loop spans 13 amino acids. Between the trimmed V and J ends, which lost 3 bases and 4 bases, there was a span of 9 bases. The CDR3 protein is CASSPGGGETQYF. Here the CDR3 DNA reads TGTGCCAGCTCACCCGGGGGAGGAGAGACCCAGTACTTC.

This chain uses TRBV3-1 (or the pseudogene TRBV3-2) with TRBJ1-2; maybe TRBD1 (5 bases). Deletions cut 0 bases from V and 8 bases from J, with 16 bases between. The CDR3 runs 15 residues. The germline V gene encodes CDR1 LGHDT and CDR2 YNNKEL (reference sequence). The DNA for the CDR3 is TGTGCCAGCAGCCAAGATAGTTCGCAGGGAGGCGGCTACACCTTC. This sequence encodes CASSQDSSQGGGYTF.

The gene calls are TRBV7-3 and TRBJ1-1; D is unclear. The CDR3 is made up of 13 amino acids. CDR1 is SGHTA and CDR2 is FQGTGA in the germline V gene. V shed 2 bases and J shed 3 bases, with 7 bases lying between them. The CDR3 sequence: CASSLFSDTEAFF. As DNA, the CDR3 is TGTGCCAGCAGCTTATTTTCCGACACTGAAGCTTTCTTT.

The J gene is TRBJ1-2, the V gene TRBV28; possibly TRBD1 for D (6 bases). V lost 7 bases, J lost 4 bases, and 13 bases lay in between. Germline lookup yields CDR1 MDHEN and CDR2 SYDVKM. This CDR3 has 13 amino acids. Here the CDR3 DNA reads TGTGCCAGCACTCTACAGGGAAGCTATGGCTACACCTTC. It encodes CASTLQGSYGYTF.

This clone was detected only a few times. The CDR3 here is CASAWTSGFYEQYF. CDR3 coding DNA: TGTGCCAGCGCTTGGACTAGCGGGTTCTACGAGCAGTACTTC. The genes are TRBV6-5 and TRBJ2-7; 11 bases are a match to TRBD2. The V gene end was trimmed by 8 bases and the J gene end by 3 bases; junction bases not matched to a gene: 6. Germline assignment: CDR1 MNHEY and CDR2 SVGAGI. The CDR3 has 14 amino acids.